Below are 30 T cell receptor beta chains sequenced from a single sample in a study of identical twins. MiXCR, applied by TCRdb to the 5' RACE reads, yields one record per CDR3 protein. The repertoire has 1.5 million to 2 million distinct CDR3 sequences, under 35% of them found once; the top ten carry about 0.3%. Sequencing was done on a sample of cord blood. Receptor source: a newborn girl in good health.

This clonotype was observed a handful of times. This chain connects TRBV28 to TRBJ1-1; D is undetermined. The CDR3 runs to 13 residues. V was cut by 2 bases and J by 3 bases, with 7 bases left in between. Germline loops: CDR1 MDHEN, CDR2 SYDVKM. CDR3 residues: CASSLRLYTEAFF. The CDR3 DNA is TGTGCCAGCAGTTTAAGACTCTACACTGAAGCTTTCTTT.

V is TRBV24-1 and J is TRBJ2-3; the D is unclear. The CDR3 length is 13 residues. The V gene lost 5 bases and the J gene lost 8 bases, with 13 bases spanning the gap. CDR1 and CDR2 (germline): KGHDR, SFDVKD. CDR3 protein: CATSAGFPATQYF. DNA of the CDR3: TGTGCCACCAGTGCCGGTTTCCCGGCTACGCAGTATTTT.

At least ten counts were recorded for this clonotype. The rearrangement links TRBV14 to TRBJ2-7; D is undetermined. V was trimmed by 1 base and J by 1 base, leaving 11 bases between them. The CDR3 is 15 residues long. Germline V CDR1 and CDR2: SGHDN, FVKESK. CDR3 in DNA: TGTGCCAGCAGCCAAGGGCAGATGGGGTCCTACGAGCAGTACTTC. As protein: CASSQGQMGSYEQYF.

The V and J genes are TRBV6-1 and TRBJ2-7; D remains unclear. The CDR3 has 13 amino acids. CDR1 and CDR2 from the germline V gene are MNHNS and SASEGT. Trimming removed 6 bases from V and 0 bases from J, with 9 bases in between. The CDR3 bases are TGTGCCAGCAGACAGATTAGCTCCTACGAGCAGTACTTC. This gives the protein CASRQISSYEQYF.

The chain employs TRBV24-1 and TRBJ2-5, with D maybe TRBD2 (5 bases). The CDR3 runs to 15 residues. Trimming shortened V by 3 bases and J by 11 bases, and 21 bases separated the two germline ends. Per the germline V gene, CDR1 is KGHDR and CDR2 is SFDVKD. The CDR3 nucleotides are TGTGCCACCAGTGATCCTAGGACTGGAGACAATGAGCAGTACTTC. This gives the protein CATSDPRTGDNEQYF.

This clonotype has a count of ten or more. The chain recombines TRBV29-1 with TRBJ1-2; the D is unclear. Germline CDR1 SQVTM, CDR2 ANQGSEA. The CDR3 is 10 residues long. V was pared by 4 bases and J by 4 bases, with 4 bases between. The CDR3 protein is CSVVSYGYTF. The CDR3 coding sequence is TGCAGCGTTGTAAGCTATGGCTACACCTTC.

The chain combines TRBV4-1 with TRBJ1-2; no reliable D call. Germline assignment: CDR1 MGHRA and CDR2 YSYEKL. The V and J ends lost 4 bases and 5 bases respectively, with 14 bases between them. This CDR3 is 14 amino acids long. The CDR3 sequence is CASSLDGEGYGYTF. CDR3 DNA: TGCGCCAGCAGCCTCGACGGGGAAGGATATGGCTACACCTTC.

In its sample, this clonotype was seen many times. The chain recombines TRBV3-1 with TRBJ2-7, with TRBD2 identical over 11 bases. The CDR3 loop spans 16 amino acids. The germline gives CDR1 LGHDT, CDR2 YNNKEL (reference sequence). J gave up 4 bases and V 4 bases, and 9 bases lay outside the gene matches. The CDR3 DNA sequence: TGTGCCAGCAGCCTCGCGACTAGCGGGGAATCGTACGAGCAGTACTTC. Translation gives CASSLATSGESYEQYF.

The chain carries TRBV4-2 and TRBJ2-1; 8 bases line up with TRBD1. With V trimmed by 6 bases and J by 10 bases, 11 bases remained unmatched. Germline V CDR1 and CDR2: LGHNA, YNFKEQ. The CDR3 spans 14 residues. In DNA form, the CDR3 reads TGTGCCAGCAGGGGCGGGACAGGTGCCTACGAGCAGTTCTTC. It specifies CASRGGTGAYEQFF.

Points on this clonotype: An end of the junction differs from the germline gene, which may be a read error. The V call is TRBV15, the J call TRBJ2-3, with 10 bases identical to TRBD2. The CDR3 loop spans 17 amino acids. The germline V gene encodes CDR1 LNHNV and CDR2 YYDKDF (reference sequence). The chain's CDR3 is CAASRLPGTSVLDTQYF. The CDR3 coding sequence is TGTGCCGCCAGCAGACTCCCCGGGACTAGCGTTTTAGATACGCAGTATTTT.

This chain connects TRBV29-1 to TRBJ1-2; the match to TRBD1 covers 8 bases. Germline CDR1 is SQVTM and CDR2 is ANQGSEA. CDR3 length: 13 residues. J gave up 6 bases and V 3 bases, and 6 bases lay outside the gene matches. CDR3 coding DNA: TGCAGCGTTGATCTGACAGGGGACCATGGCTACACCTTC. Translating gives CSVDLTGDHGYTF. The full variable domain, rest sourced from reference TRBV29-1 and TRBJ1-2, is SAVISQKPSRDICQRGTSLTIQCQVDSQVTMMFWYRQQPGQSLTLIATANQGSEATYESGFVIDKFPISRPNLTFSTLTVSNMSPEDSSIYLCSVDLTGDHGYTFGSGTRLTVV.

J is TRBJ1-1 and V is TRBV12-3 or TRBV12-4; D is uncertain. V dropped 1 base and J dropped 5 bases, with 11 bases sitting between them. The CDR3 covers 14 residues. CDR3 nucleotide sequence: TGTGCCAGCAGTTTAGGGTACAAGCAGACTGAAGCTTTCTTT. It translates to CASSLGYKQTEAFF.

The chain employs TRBV6-5 and TRBJ2-7, with 7 nucleotides matching TRBD2. V was clipped by 10 bases and J by 6 bases; unmatched bases: 12. Germline V lookup: CDR1 MNHEY, CDR2 SVGAGI. The CDR3 spans 13 residues. The CDR3 here is CAIRLAPSGEQYF. CDR3 DNA sequence: TGTGCCATCAGACTAGCTCCTAGCGGCGAGCAGTACTTC.

In its sample, this clonotype was seen many times. This rearrangement joins TRBV29-1 to TRBJ1-2; 7 positions agree with TRBD1. Germline V gene data show CDR1 as SQVTM and CDR2 as ANQGSEA. V trimming: 8 bases; J trimming: 2 bases; junction bases outside the gene matches: 8. The CDR3 extends over 13 amino acids. The CDR3 here is CSLRTTGNYGYTF. In nucleotides, the CDR3 is TGCAGCCTCCGAACGACAGGGAACTATGGCTACACCTTC.

Here the CDR3 DNA reads TGTGCCAGCAGCGTAGATGGGGGCCCCGGAAACACCATATATTTT. Its translation is CASSVDGGPGNTIYF. The genes are TRBV9 and TRBJ1-3; D might be TRBD1 (6 bases). CDR1 SGDLS and CDR2 YYNGEE come from the germline V gene. Trimming shortened V by 0 bases and J by 4 bases, and 11 bases separated the two germline ends. This CDR3 is built from 15 residues.

This clonotype was seen only a few times. The chain has TRBV7-2 and TRBJ1-2, with no clear D. V lost 1 base to trimming and J lost 6 bases, with 9 bases between them. The CDR3 runs 13 residues. The V gene's germline CDR1 is SGHTA and CDR2 FQGNSA. The CDR3 DNA reads as TGTGCCAGCAGCTTAGGACAACGGCATGGCTACACCTTC. Translated, it gives CASSLGQRHGYTF.

The V and J genes are TRBV12-3 or TRBV12-4 and TRBJ2-5, with D perhaps TRBD1 (6 bases). V was pared by 7 bases and J by 1 base, with 13 bases between. The CDR3 has 14 residues. CDR3 protein: CASTAGQIQETQYF. The CDR3 DNA follows: TGTGCCAGCACCGCCGGACAGATCCAAGAGACCCAGTACTTC.

This clonotype was seen ten or more times. V usage is TRBV2 and J usage is TRBJ1-5; TRBD1 might be the D (5 bases). This CDR3 has 14 amino acids. In germline, CDR1 is SNHLY, CDR2 FYNNEI. The germline V and J ends were trimmed by 1 base and 6 bases, with 10 bases remaining between them. CDR3 region: CASSEEAGPQPQHF. The CDR3 DNA follows: TGTGCCAGCAGTGAAGAGGCAGGGCCTCAGCCCCAGCATTTT.

The V call is TRBV6-1, the J call TRBJ2-7; 9 bases align to TRBD2. The J segment lost 6 bases and the V segment lost 1 base, leaving 4 bases of the junction unmatched. The CDR3 is made up of 14 amino acids. The germline V gene has CDR1 MNHNS and CDR2 SASEGT. Written as DNA, the CDR3 is TGTGCCAGCAGTGAAGAGGGCGGGAGGGCCGAGCAGTACTTC. Translating gives CASSEEGGRAEQYF.

The chain joins TRBV27 to TRBJ2-3; 14 bases fit TRBD2. The CDR3 consists of 14 residues. Per the germline V gene, CDR1 is MNHEY and CDR2 is SMNVEV (reference sequence). J was trimmed by 7 bases and V by 8 bases; bases with no gene match: 5. The CDR3 DNA reads TGTGCCAGCGGCCGACTAGCGGGGGGGTATACGCAGTATTTT. Its translation is CASGRLAGGYTQYF.

This clonotype was seen at least ten times. This chain links TRBV9 with TRBJ2-5, with D possibly TRBD2 on 6 matching bases. Looked up from germline, CDR1 is SGDLS and CDR2 is YYNGEE. This CDR3 region has 19 residues. V was pared by 3 bases and J by 3 bases, with 27 bases between. CDR3 nucleotides: TGTGCCAGCAGCGCCGAACCCGGGACTGCGAGCCCTACTAAAGAGACCCAGTACTTC. Protein product: CASSAEPGTASPTKETQYF.

This chain joins TRBV12-3 or TRBV12-4 and TRBJ2-7; the match to TRBD2 covers 11 bases. V dropped 4 bases and J dropped 0; count of bases not matched to a gene: 5. The CDR3 runs 16 residues. The CDR3 sequence: CASSYQLAGVSYEQYF. The CDR3 region has the DNA TGTGCCAGCAGTTACCAACTAGCGGGGGTCTCCTACGAGCAGTACTTC.

This chain joins TRBV29-1 and TRBJ2-1; D call uncertain. CDR1 and CDR2 (germline): SQVTM, ANQGSEA. The CDR3 runs 12 residues. The V end was cut by 1 base, the J end by 10 bases, with 11 bases between. The CDR3 reads CSVEVSPYEQFF. DNA of the CDR3: TGCAGCGTTGAAGTTTCGCCCTACGAGCAGTTCTTC.

This clonotype was counted at least ten times. The V and J genes are TRBV5-1 and TRBJ2-7; 8 positions match TRBD1. V was pared by 4 bases and J by 0 bases, with 0 bases of the junction left unmatched. The germline V gene encodes CDR1 SGHRS and CDR2 YFSETQ. The CDR3 is 13 residues long. CDR3 loop: CASSTGGSYEQYF. The CDR3 DNA is TGCGCCAGCAGCACAGGGGGCTCCTACGAGCAGTACTTC.

This clonotype was detected only a few times. This chain links TRBV5-1 with TRBJ2-3, with D maybe TRBD2 (5 bases). This CDR3 contains 13 residues. The V gene lost 5 bases and the J gene lost 3 bases, with 10 bases spanning the gap. Per germline, CDR1 SGHRS and CDR2 YFSETQ. This chain's CDR3 is CASSMGGTDTQYF. The CDR3 nucleotides read TGCGCCAGCAGTATGGGCGGGACAGATACGCAGTATTTT.

The genes are TRBV14 and TRBJ1-5, with TRBD1 matching over 9 bases. CDR3 length equals 18 residues. Germline trimming cut 3 bases from V and 1 base from J; bases unmatched to any gene: 10. Germline lookup yields CDR1 SGHDN and CDR2 FVKESK. CDR3: CASSHYLGTGTSNQPQHF. The CDR3 DNA reads as TGTGCCAGCAGCCATTACCTTGGGACAGGGACCAGCAATCAGCCCCAGCATTTT. Supplemented by reference TRBV14 and TRBJ1-5, the full variable domain reads EAGVTQFPSHSVIEKGQTVTLRCDPISGHDNLYWYRRVMGKEIKFLLHFVKESKQDESGMPNNRFLAERTGGTYSTLKVQPAELEDSGVYFCASSHYLGTGTSNQPQHFGDGTRLSIL.

About this clonotype: At one end the junction does not follow the germline gene, possibly because of a read error. The chain combines TRBV7-2 with TRBJ2-3; D not certain. This CDR3 has 11 residues. CDR1 SGHTA and CDR2 FQGNSA come from the germline V gene. CDR3 sequence: CASSSGNTRYF. The CDR3 nucleotides read TGTGCCAGCAGCTCCGGTAATACGCGGTATTTT.

There are a few counts of this clonotype. This chain joins TRBV2 and TRBJ2-4; unclear D gene. V lost 8 bases and J lost 9, with 8 bases in between. This CDR3 contains 10 residues. Germline V gives CDR1 SNHLY, CDR2 FYNNEI. The DNA of the CDR3 is TGTGCCAGCGCGTCAGGCATTCAGTACTTC. Residues: CASASGIQYF.

This chain links TRBV5-1 with TRBJ1-1; 7 nucleotides line up with TRBD1. The V and J ends lost 0 bases and 7 bases, in that order; junction bases with no gene match: 6. CDR3 length equals 14 residues. Germline CDR1 reads SGHRS; CDR2 reads YFSETQ. The CDR3 DNA follows: TGCGCCAGCAGCTTGGTAAGGGGGCCGGGTGAAGCTTTCTTT. Residues: CASSLVRGPGEAFF.

This chain joins TRBV20-1 and TRBJ1-1; D is unresolved. This CDR3 contains 14 residues. Germline V CDR1 and CDR2: DFQATT, SNEGSKA (reference sequence). V was trimmed by 0 bases and J by 5 bases, leaving 13 bases between them. CDR3: CSARDEPEGTEAFF. CDR3 DNA: TGCAGTGCTAGAGATGAGCCCGAGGGAACTGAAGCTTTCTTT.